This T cell receptor (beta chain) was found in a study of lymphopenia after photon versus proton radiotherapy. Study observations and caveats: Under photons, naive T cells and diversity fell while effector/memory populations rose.

This clone has just a few counts. Its antigen is not known. The V gene end was trimmed by 0 bases and the J gene end by 2 bases; junction bases not matched to a gene: 6. Germline CDR1 reads SGHVS; CDR2 reads FNYEAQ. The CDR3 totals 17 residues. Assay used: immunoSEQ multiplex PCR; TCRdb lists only in-frame clones, some missing. The sample records about 24,000 clones, roughly 82% being singletons. The receptor comes from a man aged 40-55 years with gastric cancer. The sample was peripheral blood, taken from a patient treated with photon-based radiotherapy. J is TRBJ2-1 and V is TRBV7-6; TRBD1 aligns across 8 bases. The CDR3 spells CASSLALTRGPYNEQFF. CDR3 DNA sequence: TGTGCCAGCAGCTTAGCGCTAACCAGGGGGCCCTACAATGAGCAGTTCTTC. The full variable domain, with the rest looked up from reference TRBV7-6 and TRBJ2-1, is GAGVSQSPRYKVTKRGQDVALRCDPISGHVSLYWYRQALGQGPEFLTYFNYEAQQDKSGLPNDRFSAERPEGSISTLTIQRTEQRDSAMYRCASSLALTRGPYNEQFFGPGTRLTVL.